The 20 T cell receptor beta chains below come from one sample, sequenced in a study of T cells in Graves' hyperthyroidism and ophthalmopathy. Template material for amplifying TCR beta CDR3 regions consisted of RNA transcripts. During a first-round RT-PCR of the TCR CDR3, the HTBI primer set was used. MiXCR, run by TCRdb on the multiplex PCR reads, gives a single entry per CDR3 protein. There are around 34,000 distinct CDR3 sequences in the sample; approximately 50% occur only once, and about 25% lies in the top ten. Sequencing was performed on blood. The receptors here all came from a woman aged 35 to 49 with Graves' ophthalmopathy.

Ten or more counts support this clonotype. For the CDR3, the DNA is TGCGCCAGCAGCTTAGGGCGACTAGCCGTGGGTACCGGGGAGCTGTTTTTT. This translates into CASSLGRLAVGTGELFF. The chain links TRBV5-1 to TRBJ2-2; TRBD2 aligns across 7 bases. The CDR3 runs 17 residues. The V segment lost 2 bases and the J segment 5 bases; nucleotides outside the gene matches: 12. Per the germline V gene, CDR1 is SGHRS and CDR2 is YFSETQ.

The J gene is TRBJ2-7, the V gene TRBV10-3; 9 nucleotides align to TRBD1. J was trimmed by 5 bases and V by 4 bases; bases with no gene match: 12. Per germline, CDR1 ENHRY and CDR2 SYGVKD. The CDR3 covers 16 residues. CDR3 sequence: CAISGSTGTGRDEQYF. CDR3 DNA sequence: TGTGCCATCAGTGGGTCAACGGGGACAGGGAGGGACGAGCAGTACTTC.

Of note for this clonotype: One junction end does not reproduce the germline sequence, and a read error may be involved. The V and J genes are TRBV30 and TRBJ2-3; D might be TRBD2 (6 bases). CDR3 size: 12 residues. Germline CDR1 is GTSNPN and CDR2 is SVGIG (reference sequence). The chain's CDR3 is CARRAQGDTQYF. In DNA, the CDR3 is TGTGCCCGGAGGGCTCAGGGAGATACGCAGTATTTT.

V gene TRBV6-4 combines with J gene TRBJ2-2; D remains unclear. V was clipped by 8 bases and J by 4 bases, with 11 bases between them. CDR1 and CDR2 from the germline V gene are MRHNA and SNTAGT. This CDR3 is 13 amino acids long. The CDR3 DNA is TGTGCCAGCGGTAGGCTGGGCACCGGGGAGCTGTTTTTT. Protein product: CASGRLGTGELFF.

This clonotype was picked up many times. The genes are TRBV12-3 or TRBV12-4 and TRBJ1-5, with D unresolved. The V end lost 5 bases, the J end lost 0 bases, and 8 bases lay between the germline ends. The CDR3 has 14 amino acids. CDR3 sequence reads: CASSIVGSNQPQHF. As DNA, the CDR3 is TGTGCCAGCAGTATTGTGGGTAGCAATCAGCCCCAGCATTTT.

This clonotype showed up many times. The gene calls are TRBV5-5 and TRBJ2-1; 12 bases map to TRBD1. Germline lookup yields CDR1 SGHKS and CDR2 YYEKEE (reference sequence). The CDR3 spans 15 residues. V lost 4 bases, J lost 8 bases, and 7 bases stayed unmatched. CDR3 sequence (DNA): TGTGCCAGCAGCCGTGGGACAGGGGGCATAGATGAGCAGTTCTTC. As protein: CASSRGTGGIDEQFF.

Sample share makes this clonotype medium-sized. This rearrangement joins TRBV19 to TRBJ1-6, with D perhaps matching TRBD1 (5 bases). The germline V and J ends were trimmed by 7 bases and 5 bases, with 12 bases remaining between them. The CDR3 spans 14 residues. Germline CDR1 and CDR2: LNHDA and SQIVND (reference sequence). The CDR3 protein is CASNWGRDNSPLHF. The DNA of the CDR3 is TGTGCCAGTAATTGGGGCAGAGATAATTCACCCCTCCACTTT.

The rearrangement joins TRBV20-1 to TRBJ1-5, with TRBD1 identical over 8 bases. CDR3 size: 14 residues. Trimming at V came to 3 bases and at J to 5 bases, leaving 6 bases not matched to a gene. Germline loops: CDR1 DFQATT, CDR2 SNEGSKA (reference sequence). In nucleotides, the CDR3 is TGCAGTGCTAGGGACAGGGACACCCATCAGCCCCAGCATTTT. Protein sequence: CSARDRDTHQPQHF.

Notes on this clonotype: This may arise from a read error, as a much more abundant clone is one base away. The chain is built from TRBV28 and TRBJ2-1; D unresolved. The CDR3 is 14 residues long. Looked up from germline, CDR1 is MDHEN and CDR2 is SYDVKM. Trimming removed 1 base at V and 7 bases at J, with 11 bases between. The CDR3 loop reads CASSLLRVSNEQFF. CDR3 DNA sequence: TGTGCCAGCAGTTTATTACGAGTATCGAATGAGCAGTTCTTC.

In its sample, this clonotype was seen once. The genes are TRBV12-5 and TRBJ1-2; 9 bases line up with TRBD1. The ends lost 5 bases at V and 8 bases at J; junction bases unmatched: 12. The germline V gene encodes CDR1 LGHNT and CDR2 FRNRAP. The CDR3 is made up of 15 amino acids. The CDR3 nucleotides are TGTGCTAGTGGTATGTATACCGGGACAGGGAACGGCTACACCTTC. Residues: CASGMYTGTGNGYTF. Drawing the rest from reference TRBV12-5 and TRBJ1-2, the complete variable domain is DARVTQTPRHKVTEMGQEVTMRCQPILGHNTVFWYRQTMMQGLELLAYFRNRAPLDDSGMPKDRFSAEMPDATLATLKIQPSEPRDSAVYFCASGMYTGTGNGYTFGSGTRLTVV.

The table lists this clonotype with many counts. V and J are TRBV3-1 and TRBJ2-7, with D possibly matching TRBD2 (6 bases). The CDR3 is made up of 14 amino acids. Trimming removed 2 bases from V and 2 bases from J, with 10 bases in between. Germline-derived CDR1 and CDR2 are LGHDT and YNNKEL (reference sequence). CDR3 amino acids: CASSQWTTAYEQYF. CDR3 DNA: TGTGCCAGCAGCCAATGGACTACAGCCTACGAGCAGTACTTC.

The V gene is TRBV20-1, the J gene TRBJ2-1, with 8 bases matching TRBD1. The CDR3 is 11 amino acids. V trimming: 6 bases; J trimming: 7 bases; junction bases outside the gene matches: 2. The V gene's germline CDR1 is DFQATT and CDR2 SNEGSKA (reference sequence). The CDR3 region is CSARQGNEQFF. The CDR3 DNA is TGCAGTGCGAGACAGGGGAATGAGCAGTTCTTC.

This chain connects TRBV20-1 to TRBJ1-6, with no clear D. Germline V gene data show CDR1 as DFQATT and CDR2 as SNEGSKA (reference sequence). Trimming shortened V by 3 bases and J by 7 bases, and 16 bases separated the two germline ends. This CDR3 contains 15 residues. The CDR3: CSARTMGNINSPLHF. CDR3 DNA sequence: TGCAGTGCTAGGACGATGGGGAACATCAATTCACCCCTCCACTTT.

This clonotype was observed many times. The chain carries TRBV5-1 and TRBJ1-3; no reliable D call. This CDR3 spans 15 amino acids. Germline assignment: CDR1 SGHRS and CDR2 YFSETQ. The V and J ends lost 1 base and 4 bases respectively, with 12 bases between them. The CDR3 spells CASSLSGTPGNTIYF. Written as DNA, the CDR3 is TGCGCCAGCAGCTTGAGCGGAACGCCGGGAAACACCATATATTTT.

This chain joins TRBV20-1 and TRBJ1-5, with D possibly being TRBD1 (6 bases). This CDR3 contains 12 residues. Per germline, CDR1 DFQATT and CDR2 SNEGSKA (reference sequence). Between the trimmed V and J ends, which lost 2 bases and 7 bases, there was a span of 9 bases. In DNA, the CDR3 is TGCAGTGCTAGATCGGGGGGCCAGCCCCAGCATTTT. Translation gives CSARSGGQPQHF.

This clonotype has only one observation. This rearrangement joins TRBV7-1 to TRBJ2-1, with TRBD1 matching over 9 bases. TRBV7-1 is given ORF status, its function remaining uncertain. V trimming: 2 bases; J trimming: 7 bases; junction bases outside the gene matches: 6. CDR3 length equals 15 residues. For the CDR3, the DNA is TGTGCCAGCAGCTCAAGTGACAGGGGGGCAAATGAGCAGTTCTTC. Translation gives CASSSSDRGANEQFF.

With regard to this clonotype: Without the conserved terminal phenylalanine or tryptophan, this CDR3 likely stems from a read error. No DNA is shown, since the ends of the CDR3 on it are uncertain; the CDR3 is the one TCRdb lists. The chain employs TRBV7-4 and TRBJ2-6; the D segment call TRBD2 is taken from the table without a DNA check. Looked up from germline, CDR1 is SGHVT and CDR2 is SQSDAQ. The CDR3 is 17 amino acids in total, end residues counted. The CDR3 reads CASSPSGGPSGANVQTL.

At least ten counts were recorded for this clonotype. The genes are TRBV3-1 and TRBJ2-7; D gene uncertain. From germline, CDR1 is LGHDT and CDR2 YNNKEL (reference sequence). There are 15 residues in the CDR3. Trimming cost V 0 bases and J 6 bases, with 15 bases left between them. The CDR3 is CASSQDPFLLTEQYF. CDR3 in DNA: TGTGCCAGCAGCCAAGATCCATTCCTCTTAACCGAGCAGTACTTC.

This clonotype was observed many times. This may come from a read error, since a much larger clone is one base off. The chain has TRBV7-8 and TRBJ2-7, with 14 bases identical to TRBD2. V gave up 6 bases and J gave up 2 bases; unmatched junction bases: 9. This CDR3 is built from 17 residues. Germline values: CDR1 SGHVS, CDR2 FQNEAQ. CDR3 in amino acids: CASSKTGTSGSAYEQYF. CDR3 nucleotides: TGTGCCAGCAGTAAAACCGGGACTAGCGGGAGTGCCTACGAGCAGTACTTC. The variable domain in full, with the rest retrieved from reference TRBV7-8 and TRBJ2-7, is GAGVSQSPRYKVAKRGQDVALRCDPISGHVSLFWYQQALGQGPEFLTYFQNEAQLDKSGLPSDRFFAERPEGSVSTLKIQRTQQEDSAVYLCASSKTGTSGSAYEQYFGPGTRLTVT.

The CDR3 sequence is CASSESMPGGEQFF. The CDR3 DNA is TGCGCCAGCAGTGAGTCTATGCCCGGGGGTGAGCAGTTCTTC. The chain employs TRBV10-1 and TRBJ2-1; D perhaps matches TRBD2 (6 bases). Trimming removed 0 bases at V and 9 bases at J, with 12 bases between. Germline V lookup: CDR1 WNHNN, CDR2 SYGVQD (reference sequence). CDR3 length equals 14 residues.